This TCR beta chain was sequenced during a study of cytotoxic CD8 clonotypes in ibrutinib-treated CLL. Study results and caveats: Lymph node repertoires were not studied, and sampling times were unmatched. Clonality measured at baseline exceeded age-matched healthy donors, tracking circulating CD8+ T-cell counts.

As for this clone: Its antigen is unidentified.

Roughly 1.8 micrograms of genomic DNA came from cryopreserved PBMCs for TCR beta libraries. Method: immunoSEQ multiplex PCR; TCRdb's copy keeps in-frame clones and lacks some. The table shows more than 70,000 clones, with more than 75% occurring only once. V lost 0 bases and J 2 bases, leaving 7 bases between the germline ends. CDR1 is SGHRS, CDR2 YFSETQ, per germline. There are 14 residues in the CDR3. The material sequenced was PBMCs, taken after 12 months of ibrutinib treatment. The TCR sequence derives from a human donor with chronic lymphocytic leukemia. The chain couples TRBV5-1 to TRBJ2-3; no reliable D call. The CDR3 nucleotides are TGCGCCAGCAGCTTGGGGACCCTCACAGATACGCAGTATTTT. Its protein is CASSLGTLTDTQYF.